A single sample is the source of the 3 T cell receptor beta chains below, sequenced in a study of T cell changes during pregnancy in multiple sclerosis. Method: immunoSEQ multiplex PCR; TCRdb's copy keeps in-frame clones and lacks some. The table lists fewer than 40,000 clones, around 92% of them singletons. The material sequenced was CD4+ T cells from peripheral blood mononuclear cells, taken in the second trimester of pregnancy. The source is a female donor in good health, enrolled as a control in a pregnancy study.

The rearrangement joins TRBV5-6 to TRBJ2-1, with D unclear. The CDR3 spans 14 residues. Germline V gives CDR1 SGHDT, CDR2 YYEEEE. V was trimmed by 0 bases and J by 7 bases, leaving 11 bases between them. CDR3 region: CASSLETQINEQFF. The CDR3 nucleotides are TGTGCCAGCAGCTTGGAGACTCAAATTAATGAGCAGTTCTTC.

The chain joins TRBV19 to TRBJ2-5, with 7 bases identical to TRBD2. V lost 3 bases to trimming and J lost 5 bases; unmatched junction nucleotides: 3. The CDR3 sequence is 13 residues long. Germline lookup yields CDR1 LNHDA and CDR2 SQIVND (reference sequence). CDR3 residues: CASSIPGRETQYF. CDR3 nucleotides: TGTGCCAGTAGTATCCCCGGGAGGGAGACCCAGTACTTC. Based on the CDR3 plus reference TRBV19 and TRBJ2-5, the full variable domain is DGGITQSPKYLFRKEGQNVTLSCEQNLNHDAMYWYRQDPGQGLRLIYYSQIVNDFQKGDIAEGYSVSREKKESFPLTVTSAQKNPTAFYLCASSIPGRETQYFGPGTRLLVL.

The CDR3 DNA sequence: TGCGCCAGCAGCCGGACGACAGGGCCTAGCACAGATACGCAGTATTTT. This sequence encodes CASSRTTGPSTDTQYF. V is TRBV4-1 and J is TRBJ2-3; 7 bases line up with TRBD1. The CDR3 has 16 amino acids. In germline, CDR1 is MGHRA, CDR2 YSYEKL. V shed 4 bases, J shed 0 bases, and the junction held 7 bases outside the gene matches.